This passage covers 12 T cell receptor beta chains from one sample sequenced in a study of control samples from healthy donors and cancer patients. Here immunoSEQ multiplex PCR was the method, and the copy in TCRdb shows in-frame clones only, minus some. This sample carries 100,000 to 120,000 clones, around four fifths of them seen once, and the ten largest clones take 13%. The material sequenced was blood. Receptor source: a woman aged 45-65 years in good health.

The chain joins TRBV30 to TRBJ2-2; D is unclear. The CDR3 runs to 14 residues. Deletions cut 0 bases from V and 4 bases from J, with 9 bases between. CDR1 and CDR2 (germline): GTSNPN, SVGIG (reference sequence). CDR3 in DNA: TGTGCCTGGAGTGTAGAGTCTCCCACCGGGGAGCTGTTTTTT. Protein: CAWSVESPTGELFF.

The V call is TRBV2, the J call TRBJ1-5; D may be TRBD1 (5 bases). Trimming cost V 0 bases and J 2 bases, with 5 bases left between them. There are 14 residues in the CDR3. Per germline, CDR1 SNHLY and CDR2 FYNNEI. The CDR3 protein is CASSEARGNQPQHF. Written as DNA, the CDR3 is TGTGCCAGCAGTGAAGCCAGGGGCAATCAGCCCCAGCATTTT.

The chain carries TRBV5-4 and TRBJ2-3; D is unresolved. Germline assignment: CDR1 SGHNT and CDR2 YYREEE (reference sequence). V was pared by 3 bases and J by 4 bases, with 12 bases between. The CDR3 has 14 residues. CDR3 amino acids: CASSSPGYADTQYF. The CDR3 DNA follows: TGTGCCAGCAGCTCGCCAGGATACGCAGATACGCAGTATTTT.

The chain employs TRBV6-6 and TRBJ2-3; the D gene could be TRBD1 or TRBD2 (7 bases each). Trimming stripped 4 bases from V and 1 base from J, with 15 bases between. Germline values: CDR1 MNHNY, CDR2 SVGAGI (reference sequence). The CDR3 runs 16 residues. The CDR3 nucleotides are TGTGCCAGCAGTTCATACAGGGGAGGGGGCACAGATACGCAGTATTTT. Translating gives CASSSYRGGGTDTQYF.

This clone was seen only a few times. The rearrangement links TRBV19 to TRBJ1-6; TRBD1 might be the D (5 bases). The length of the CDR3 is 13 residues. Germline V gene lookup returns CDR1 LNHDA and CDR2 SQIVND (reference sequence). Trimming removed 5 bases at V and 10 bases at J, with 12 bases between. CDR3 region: CASSYGAESPLHF. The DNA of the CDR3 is TGTGCCAGTAGTTATGGGGCTGAATCACCCCTCCACTTT.

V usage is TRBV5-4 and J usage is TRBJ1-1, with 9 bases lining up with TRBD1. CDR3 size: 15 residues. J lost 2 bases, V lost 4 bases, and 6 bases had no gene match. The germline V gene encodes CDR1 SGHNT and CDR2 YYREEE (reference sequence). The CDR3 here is CASSLRQGGNTEAFF. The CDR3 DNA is TGTGCCAGCAGCCTACGACAGGGGGGCAACACTGAAGCTTTCTTT.

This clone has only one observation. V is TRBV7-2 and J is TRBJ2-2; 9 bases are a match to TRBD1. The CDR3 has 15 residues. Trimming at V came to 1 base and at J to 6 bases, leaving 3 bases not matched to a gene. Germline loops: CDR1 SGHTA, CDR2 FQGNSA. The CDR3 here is CASSLGGQGSGELFF. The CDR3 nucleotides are TGTGCCAGCAGCTTAGGAGGACAGGGGTCCGGGGAGCTGTTTTTT.

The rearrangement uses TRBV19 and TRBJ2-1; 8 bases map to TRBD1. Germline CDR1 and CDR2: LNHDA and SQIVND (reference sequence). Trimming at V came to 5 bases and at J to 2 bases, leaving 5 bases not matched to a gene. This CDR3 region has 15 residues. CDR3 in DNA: TGTGCCAGTAGTTCTCAGGGGGCGACCTACAATGAGCAGTTCTTC. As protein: CASSSQGATYNEQFF.

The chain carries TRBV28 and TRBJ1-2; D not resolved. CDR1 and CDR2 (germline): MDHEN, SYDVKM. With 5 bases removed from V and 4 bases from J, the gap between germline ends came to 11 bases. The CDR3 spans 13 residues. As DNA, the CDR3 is TGTGCCAGCAGTGTACAAGGGCTCTATGGCTACACCTTC. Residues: CASSVQGLYGYTF.

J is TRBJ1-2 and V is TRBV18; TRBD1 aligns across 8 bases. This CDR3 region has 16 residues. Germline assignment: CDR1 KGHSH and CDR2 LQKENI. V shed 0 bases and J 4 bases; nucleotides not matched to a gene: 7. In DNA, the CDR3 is TGTGCCAGCTCACCACCTCGGACAGGGCACTCCTATGGCTACACCTTC. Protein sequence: CASSPPRTGHSYGYTF.

The CDR3 spells CASSLGTPQETQYF. The DNA for the CDR3 is TGTGCCAGCAGCCTAGGGACTCCCCAAGAGACCCAGTACTTC. This chain links TRBV4-2 with TRBJ2-5; possibly TRBD2 for D (6 bases). Germline V gene lookup returns CDR1 LGHNA and CDR2 YNFKEQ. The CDR3 is 14 amino acids. Trimming stripped 4 bases from V and 1 base from J, with 10 bases between.

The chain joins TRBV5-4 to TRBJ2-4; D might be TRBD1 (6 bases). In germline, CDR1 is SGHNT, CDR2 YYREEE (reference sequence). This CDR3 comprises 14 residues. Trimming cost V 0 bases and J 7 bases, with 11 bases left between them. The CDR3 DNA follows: TGTGCCAGCAGCTTGGACAGGGTCGCGAACATTCAGTACTTC. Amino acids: CASSLDRVANIQYF. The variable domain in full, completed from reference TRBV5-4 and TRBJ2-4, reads ETGVTQSPTHLIKTRGQQVTLRCSSQSGHNTVSWYQQALGQGPQFIFQYYREEENGRGNFPPRFSGLQFPNYSSELNVNALELDDSALYLCASSLDRVANIQYFGAGTRLSVL.